These 5 T cell receptor beta chains were all obtained from the same sample, sequenced in a study of T cell responses to AZD1222 COVID-19 vaccine. The method was immunoSEQ multiplex PCR; TCRdb's version includes in-frame clones alone and lacks a portion of them. The sample holds under 100,000 clones; about 90% are singletons and the top ten take about 7.1%. The sequences come from peripheral blood, collected on day 0 of MenACWY control vaccination. Source of these receptors: an adult in good health.

This rearrangement joins TRBV19 to TRBJ1-5, with D uncertain. The CDR3 has 16 residues. The V end was cut by 0 bases, the J end by 0 bases, with 9 bases between. Germline CDR1 reads LNHDA; CDR2 reads SQIVND (reference sequence). The CDR3 loop is CASSIDHINSNQPQHF. The DNA for the CDR3 is TGTGCCAGTAGTATAGATCACATAAATAGCAATCAGCCCCAGCATTTT.

The chain couples TRBV28 to TRBJ1-1; D not resolved. This CDR3 spans 11 amino acids. The germline V gene encodes CDR1 MDHEN and CDR2 SYDVKM. V was pared by 8 bases and J by 4 bases, with 8 bases between. The CDR3: CASQESTEAFF. In DNA form, the CDR3 reads TGTGCCAGCCAGGAGAGCACTGAAGCTTTCTTT.

This clone was picked up one time. J is TRBJ2-3 and V is TRBV25-1; D gene unclear. Trimming took off 1 base at V and 2 bases at J, with 10 bases between the two ends. The CDR3 is 15 amino acids. Per germline, CDR1 MGHDK and CDR2 SYGVNS. CDR3 protein: CASSELKDNTDTQYF. DNA of the CDR3: TGTGCCAGCAGTGAATTAAAGGATAACACAGATACGCAGTATTTT.

The V gene is TRBV3-1 (or the pseudogene TRBV3-2), the J gene TRBJ1-2; 7 bases map to TRBD1. V gave up 0 bases and J gave up 2 bases; unmatched junction bases: 0. Germline CDR1 reads LGHDT; CDR2 reads YNNKEL (reference sequence). This CDR3 has 14 amino acids. CDR3 in DNA: TGTGCCAGCAGCCAAGAGGGACAGAACTATGGCTACACCTTC. This encodes CASSQEGQNYGYTF.

The rearrangement joins TRBV6-5 to TRBJ1-5; 7 bases are shared with TRBD1. Trimming removed 0 bases from V and 4 bases from J; junction bases left unmatched: 3. Germline V gene lookup returns CDR1 MNHEY and CDR2 SVGAGI. The CDR3 extends over 15 amino acids. CDR3 DNA: TGTGCCAGCAGTTACTCGGGACAGAGTAATCAGCCCCAGCATTTT. It specifies CASSYSGQSNQPQHF.